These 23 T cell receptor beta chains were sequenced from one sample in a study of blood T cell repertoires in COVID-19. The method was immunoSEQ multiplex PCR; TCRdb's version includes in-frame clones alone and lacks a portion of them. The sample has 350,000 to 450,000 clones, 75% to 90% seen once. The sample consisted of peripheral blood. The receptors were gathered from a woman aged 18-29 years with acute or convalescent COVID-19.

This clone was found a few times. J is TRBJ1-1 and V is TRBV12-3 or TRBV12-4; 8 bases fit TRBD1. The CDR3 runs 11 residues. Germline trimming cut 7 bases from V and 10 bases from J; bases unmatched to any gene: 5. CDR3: CASILQGGAFF. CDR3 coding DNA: TGTGCCAGCATTCTACAGGGGGGAGCTTTCTTT.

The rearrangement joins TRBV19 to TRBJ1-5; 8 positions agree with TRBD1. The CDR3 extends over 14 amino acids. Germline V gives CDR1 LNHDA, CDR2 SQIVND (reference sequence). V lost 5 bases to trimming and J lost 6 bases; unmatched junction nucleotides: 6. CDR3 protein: CASSLWTGSQPQHF. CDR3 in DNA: TGTGCCAGTAGTCTATGGACAGGGAGTCAGCCCCAGCATTTT. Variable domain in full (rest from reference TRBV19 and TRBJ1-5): DGGITQSPKYLFRKEGQNVTLSCEQNLNHDAMYWYRQDPGQGLRLIYYSQIVNDFQKGDIAEGYSVSREKKESFPLTVTSAQKNPTAFYLCASSLWTGSQPQHFGDGTRLSIL.

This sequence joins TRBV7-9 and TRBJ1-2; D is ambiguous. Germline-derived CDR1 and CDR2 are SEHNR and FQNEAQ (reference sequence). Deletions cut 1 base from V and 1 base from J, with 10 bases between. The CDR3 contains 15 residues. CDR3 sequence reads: CASSLGPDINYGYTF. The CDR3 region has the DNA TGTGCCAGCAGCTTAGGCCCCGACATTAACTATGGCTACACCTTC. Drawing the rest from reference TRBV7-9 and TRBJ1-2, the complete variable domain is DTGVSQNPRHKITKRGQNVTFRCDPISEHNRLYWYRQTLGQGPEFLTYFQNEAQLEKSRLLSDRFSAERPKGSFSTLEIQRTEQGDSAMYLCASSLGPDINYGYTFGSGTRLTVV.

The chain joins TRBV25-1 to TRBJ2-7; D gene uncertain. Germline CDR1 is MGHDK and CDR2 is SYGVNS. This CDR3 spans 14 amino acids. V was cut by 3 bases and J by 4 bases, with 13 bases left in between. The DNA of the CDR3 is TGTGCCAGCAGTGATTTCGTCTCTTCTTACGAGCAGTACTTC. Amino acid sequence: CASSDFVSSYEQYF.

For the CDR3, the DNA is TGTGCCAGCAGCTTGGCGGGGCGGGAGGGACCCGAGCAGTACTTC. Translation: CASSLAGREGPEQYF. The chain has TRBV7-9 and TRBJ2-7; the match to TRBD2 covers 9 bases. Germline trimming cut 3 bases from V and 6 bases from J; bases unmatched to any gene: 9. The CDR3 extends over 15 amino acids. Germline V gene lookup returns CDR1 SEHNR and CDR2 FQNEAQ (reference sequence). Variable domain in full (rest from reference TRBV7-9 and TRBJ2-7): DTGVSQNPRHKITKRGQNVTFRCDPISEHNRLYWYRQTLGQGPEFLTYFQNEAQLEKSRLLSDRFSAERPKGSFSTLEIQRTEQGDSAMYLCASSLAGREGPEQYFGPGTRLTVT.

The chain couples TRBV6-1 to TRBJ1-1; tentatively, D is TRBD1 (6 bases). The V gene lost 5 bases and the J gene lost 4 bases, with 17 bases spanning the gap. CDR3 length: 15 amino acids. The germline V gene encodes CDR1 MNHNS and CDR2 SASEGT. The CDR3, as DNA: TGTGCCAGCAGTTTGGGCAGGGGAGGGGGCACTGAAGCTTTCTTT. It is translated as CASSLGRGGGTEAFF.

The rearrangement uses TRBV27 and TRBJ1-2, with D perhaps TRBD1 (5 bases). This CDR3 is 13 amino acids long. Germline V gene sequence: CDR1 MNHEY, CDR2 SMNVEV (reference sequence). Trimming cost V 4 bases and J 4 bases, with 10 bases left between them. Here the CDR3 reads CASSSNGGYGYTF. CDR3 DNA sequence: TGTGCCAGCAGTTCGAACGGGGGCTATGGCTACACCTTC.

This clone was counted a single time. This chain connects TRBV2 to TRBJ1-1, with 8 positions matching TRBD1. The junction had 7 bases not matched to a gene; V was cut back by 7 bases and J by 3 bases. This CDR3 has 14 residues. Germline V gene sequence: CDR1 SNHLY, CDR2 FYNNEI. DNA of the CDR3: TGTGCCAGCATACCAGGGGGCATGGACACTGAAGCTTTCTTT. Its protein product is CASIPGGMDTEAFF.

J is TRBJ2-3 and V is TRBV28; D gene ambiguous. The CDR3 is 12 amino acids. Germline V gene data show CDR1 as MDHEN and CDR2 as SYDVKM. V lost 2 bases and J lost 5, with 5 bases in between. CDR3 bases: TGTGCCAGCAGTTTACGAGGAGATACGCAGTATTTT. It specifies CASSLRGDTQYF.

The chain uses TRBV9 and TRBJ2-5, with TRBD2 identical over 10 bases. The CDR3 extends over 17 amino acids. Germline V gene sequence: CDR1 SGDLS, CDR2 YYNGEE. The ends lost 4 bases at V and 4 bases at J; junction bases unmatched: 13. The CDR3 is CASSPGAQRGGRETQYF. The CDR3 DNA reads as TGTGCCAGCAGCCCAGGGGCCCAGCGGGGGGGCAGAGAGACCCAGTACTTC.

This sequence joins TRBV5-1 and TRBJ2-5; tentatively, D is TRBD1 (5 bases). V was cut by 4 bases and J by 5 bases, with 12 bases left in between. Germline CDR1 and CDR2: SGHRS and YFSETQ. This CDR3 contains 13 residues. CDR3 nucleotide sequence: TGCGCCAGCAGCACCTCAGGGATGGAGACCCAGTACTTC. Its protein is CASSTSGMETQYF.

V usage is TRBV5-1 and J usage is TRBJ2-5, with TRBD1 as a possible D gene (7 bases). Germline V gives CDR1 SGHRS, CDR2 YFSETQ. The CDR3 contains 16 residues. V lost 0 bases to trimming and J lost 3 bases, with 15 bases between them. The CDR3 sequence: CASSLEGAGKEETQYF. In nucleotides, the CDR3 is TGCGCCAGCAGCTTGGAGGGGGCGGGGAAGGAAGAGACCCAGTACTTC. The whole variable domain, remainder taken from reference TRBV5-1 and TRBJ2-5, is KAGVTQTPRYLIKTRGQQVTLSCSPISGHRSVSWYQQTPGQGLQFLFEYFSETQRNKGNFPGRFSGRQFSNSRSEMNVSTLELGDSALYLCASSLEGAGKEETQYFGPGTRLLVL.

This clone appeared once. Written as DNA, the CDR3 is TGTGCCAGCAGCTCCCGGGACAGGGACTATGGCTACACCTTC. Its protein product is CASSSRDRDYGYTF. V usage is TRBV7-9 and J usage is TRBJ1-2; TRBD1 aligns across 9 bases. Germline assignment: CDR1 SEHNR and CDR2 FQNEAQ (reference sequence). The J segment lost 3 bases and the V segment lost 4 bases, leaving 3 bases of the junction unmatched. The CDR3 totals 14 residues.

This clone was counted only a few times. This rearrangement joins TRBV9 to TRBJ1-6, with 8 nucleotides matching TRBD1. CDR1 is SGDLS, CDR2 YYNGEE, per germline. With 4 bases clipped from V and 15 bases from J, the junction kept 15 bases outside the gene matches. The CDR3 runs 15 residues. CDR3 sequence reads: CASSLRPDRESGLHF. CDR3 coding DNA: TGTGCCAGCAGCCTCCGGCCGGACAGGGAATCAGGCCTCCACTTT.

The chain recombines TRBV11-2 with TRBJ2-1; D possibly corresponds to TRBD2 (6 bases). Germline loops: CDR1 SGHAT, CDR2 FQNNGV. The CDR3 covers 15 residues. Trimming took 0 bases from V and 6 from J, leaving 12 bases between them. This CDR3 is CASSLEPTSANEQFF. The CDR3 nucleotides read TGTGCCAGCAGCTTAGAGCCGACTAGTGCCAATGAGCAGTTCTTC.

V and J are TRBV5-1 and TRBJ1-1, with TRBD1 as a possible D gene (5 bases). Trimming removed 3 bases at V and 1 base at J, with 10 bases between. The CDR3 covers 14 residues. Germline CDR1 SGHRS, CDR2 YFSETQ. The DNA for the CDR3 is TGCGCCAGCAGCTCCGCGACAGCGAACACTGAAGCTTTCTTT. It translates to CASSSATANTEAFF.

CDR3 DNA: TGTGCCAGCAGTTATCGATGGGACAACTACAATGAGCAGTTCTTC. Its translation is CASSYRWDNYNEQFF. The chain joins TRBV6-5 to TRBJ2-1; possible D gene TRBD1, 6 bases. Trimming took 3 bases from V and 3 from J, leaving 12 bases between them. The germline V gene has CDR1 MNHEY and CDR2 SVGAGI. The CDR3 has 15 residues.

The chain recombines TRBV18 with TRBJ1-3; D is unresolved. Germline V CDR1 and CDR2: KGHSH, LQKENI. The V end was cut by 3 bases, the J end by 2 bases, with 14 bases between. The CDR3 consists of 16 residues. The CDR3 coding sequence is TGTGCCAGCTCACCCCCGGGGTTGACTACTGGAAACACCATATATTTT. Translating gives CASSPPGLTTGNTIYF.

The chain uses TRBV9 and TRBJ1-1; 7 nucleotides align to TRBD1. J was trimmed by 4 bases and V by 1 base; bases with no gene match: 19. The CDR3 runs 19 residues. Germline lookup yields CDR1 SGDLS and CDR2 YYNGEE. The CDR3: CASSVSVQQGNGVSTEAFF. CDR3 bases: TGTGCCAGCAGCGTATCGGTCCAACAGGGGAATGGTGTTAGCACTGAAGCTTTCTTT.

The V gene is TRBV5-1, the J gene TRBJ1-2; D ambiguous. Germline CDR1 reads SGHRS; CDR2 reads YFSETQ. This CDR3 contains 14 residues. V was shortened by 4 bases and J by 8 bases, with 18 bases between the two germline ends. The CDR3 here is CASSPLREKSGYTF. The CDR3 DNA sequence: TGCGCCAGCAGCCCCCTCCGGGAGAAGAGCGGCTACACCTTC. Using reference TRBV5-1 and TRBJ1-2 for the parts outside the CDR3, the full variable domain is KAGVTQTPRYLIKTRGQQVTLSCSPISGHRSVSWYQQTPGQGLQFLFEYFSETQRNKGNFPGRFSGRQFSNSRSEMNVSTLELGDSALYLCASSPLREKSGYTFGSGTRLTVV.

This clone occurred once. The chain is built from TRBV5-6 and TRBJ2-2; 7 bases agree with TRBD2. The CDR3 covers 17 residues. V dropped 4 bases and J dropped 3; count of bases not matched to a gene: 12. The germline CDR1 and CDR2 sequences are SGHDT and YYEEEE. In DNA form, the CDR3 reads TGTGCCAGCAGCCCTCGCCGGGCTAGCGGTTACACCGGGGAGCTGTTTTTT. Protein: CASSPRRASGYTGELFF.

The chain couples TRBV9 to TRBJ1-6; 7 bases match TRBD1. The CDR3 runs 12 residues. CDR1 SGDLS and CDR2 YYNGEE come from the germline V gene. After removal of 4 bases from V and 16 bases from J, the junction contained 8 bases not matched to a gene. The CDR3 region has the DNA TGTGCCAGCAGCCCCTCGGGACAGATACTCCACTTT. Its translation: CASSPSGQILHF.

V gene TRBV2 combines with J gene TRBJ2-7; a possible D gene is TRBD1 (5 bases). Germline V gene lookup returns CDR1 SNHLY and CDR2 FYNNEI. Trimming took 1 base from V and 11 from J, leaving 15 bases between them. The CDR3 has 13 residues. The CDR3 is CASSEETALEEYF. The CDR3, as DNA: TGTGCCAGCAGTGAAGAGACAGCCCTAGAGGAGTACTTC.